The sequence of this TCR beta chain was determined in a study of blood T cell repertoires in COVID-19. Overall study context: Material from acute and convalescent COVID-19 was sourced from the United States, Italy and Spain. PBMCs, B-cell-depleted T cells, or T cells were the source of the cDNA or gDNA that made up the material.

In the source study's methods: Estimation of nucleated cell counts relied on the amplification of reference gene primers. Sequencing was performed with immunoSEQ multiplex PCR; in TCRdb, only in-frame clones are kept and a portion is missing. That table supplies the V and J calls and clone size; D and trimming were determined from the DNA. The table lists tens of thousands of clones, over 85% of them singletons, with roughly 2% in the top ten. This CDR3 is 15 amino acids long. Looked up from germline, CDR1 is SGHTA and CDR2 is FQGNSA. With V trimmed by 4 bases and J by 6 bases, 4 bases remained unmatched.

This receptor was obtained from a man aged 45 to 65 with acute or convalescent COVID-19. Sequencing was carried out using peripheral blood. The V and J genes are TRBV7-2 and TRBJ1-5, with TRBD1 matching 12 bases. CDR3 coding DNA: TGTGCCAGCAGCTGGGGACAGGGGGCGAGTCAGCCCCAGCATTTT. Translating gives CASSWGQGASQPQHF.